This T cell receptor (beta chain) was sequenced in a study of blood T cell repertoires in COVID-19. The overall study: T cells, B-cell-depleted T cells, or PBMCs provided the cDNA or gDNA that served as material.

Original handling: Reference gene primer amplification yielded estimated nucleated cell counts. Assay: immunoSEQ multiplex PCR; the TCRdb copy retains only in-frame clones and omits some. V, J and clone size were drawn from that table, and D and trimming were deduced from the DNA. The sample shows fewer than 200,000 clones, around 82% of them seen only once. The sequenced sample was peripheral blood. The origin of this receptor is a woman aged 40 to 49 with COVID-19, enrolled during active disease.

This CDR3 reads CASSATANTGELFF. The DNA for the CDR3 is TGTGCCAGCAGTGCGACAGCGAACACCGGGGAGCTGTTTTTT. The chain combines TRBV6-6 with TRBJ2-2; perhaps TRBD1 as D (5 bases). The CDR3 consists of 14 residues. Trimming stripped 5 bases from V and 0 bases from J, with 7 bases between. CDR1 and CDR2 from the germline V gene are MNHNY and SVGAGI (reference sequence).